These 31 T cell receptor beta chains originate from one sample sequenced in a study of T cells in Graves' hyperthyroidism and ophthalmopathy. Template material for amplifying TCR beta CDR3 regions consisted of RNA transcripts. First-round RT-PCR with HTBI primers amplified the TCR CDR3 region. In TCRdb, the multiplex PCR reads were re-called with MiXCR into one record per CDR3 protein. Here the sample spans hundreds of thousands of distinct CDR3 sequences, roughly 40% being singletons. The sequenced sample consisted of blood. The receptors here all came from a man in his late teens or twenties with Graves' hyperthyroidism.

This clonotype was counted a few times. The J gene is TRBJ1-5, the V gene TRBV20-1, with TRBD1 as a possible D gene (6 bases). The CDR3 covers 14 residues. Trimming removed 6 bases at V and 4 bases at J, with 16 bases between. The germline gives CDR1 DFQATT, CDR2 SNEGSKA (reference sequence). This chain's CDR3 is CSAYKQGGNQPQHF. As DNA, the CDR3 is TGCAGTGCATATAAACAGGGAGGAAATCAGCCCCAGCATTTT.

The chain combines TRBV7-9 with TRBJ2-5, with 7 positions matching TRBD2. V gave up 5 bases and J gave up 2 bases; unmatched junction bases: 11. CDR1 is SEHNR and CDR2 is FQNEAQ in the germline V gene (reference sequence). This CDR3 has 16 residues. CDR3 DNA sequence: TGTGCCAGCAGCCCGTCGGGAGGAGGAGGGCAAGAGACCCAGTACTTC. It encodes CASSPSGGGGQETQYF.

This clonotype was detected a few times. The chain recombines TRBV9 with TRBJ2-6; D gene ambiguous. Germline V gives CDR1 SGDLS, CDR2 YYNGEE. V lost 2 bases and J 4 bases, leaving 10 bases between the germline ends. The CDR3 has 15 amino acids. The CDR3 loop is CASSVFGTGANVLTF. The CDR3 nucleotides read TGTGCCAGCAGCGTCTTTGGTACCGGGGCCAACGTCCTGACTTTC. The complete variable domain, with remaining parts taken from reference TRBV9 and TRBJ2-6, reads DSGVTQTPKHLITATGQRVTLRCSPRSGDLSVYWYQQSLDQGLQFLIQYYNGEERAKGNILERFSAQQFPDLHSELNLSSLELGDSALYFCASSVFGTGANVLTFGAGSRLTVL.

This clonotype was counted a single time. This sequence joins TRBV20-1 and TRBJ2-5, with D unresolved. Trimming stripped 6 bases from V and 5 bases from J, with 13 bases between. CDR3 length: 12 residues. Germline V gives CDR1 DFQATT, CDR2 SNEGSKA (reference sequence). Here the CDR3 reads CSAEWGAETQYF. DNA for the CDR3: TGCAGTGCCGAATGGGGTGCCGAGACCCAGTACTTC.

This chain uses TRBV25-1 with TRBJ1-6; D might be TRBD1 (5 bases). In germline, CDR1 is MGHDK, CDR2 SYGVNS. This CDR3 comprises 14 residues. V lost 7 bases to trimming and J lost 6 bases, with 13 bases between them. CDR3: CASMGPTSNSPLHF. DNA for the CDR3: TGTGCCAGCATGGGACCGACAAGTAATTCACCCCTCCACTTT.

V is TRBV6-5 and J is TRBJ2-2; D remains unclear. Between the trimmed V and J ends, which lost 5 bases and 7 bases, there was a span of 23 bases. CDR1 and CDR2 from the germline V gene are MNHEY and SVGAGI. The CDR3 has 17 residues. The CDR3: CASSGSGRSLVDGELFF. Written as DNA, the CDR3 is TGTGCCAGCAGTGGGTCAGGCAGGAGCCTTGTTGACGGGGAGCTGTTTTTT.

The chain uses TRBV4-1 and TRBJ2-7; TRBD1 is a possible D gene (5 bases). This CDR3 comprises 14 residues. CDR1 and CDR2 (germline): MGHRA, YSYEKL. V gave up 0 bases and J gave up 3 bases, with 9 bases separating them. DNA for the CDR3: TGCGCCAGCAGCCAAGAGACAGATATCTACGAGCAGTACTTC. Its translation: CASSQETDIYEQYF.

This clonotype was observed a handful of times. The chain is built from TRBV29-1 and TRBJ2-2, with D perhaps being TRBD1 or TRBD2 (6 bases each). CDR3 length equals 14 residues. Trimming took 4 bases from V and 7 from J, leaving 16 bases between them. Germline V gene data show CDR1 as SQVTM and CDR2 as ANQGSEA. The CDR3 loop reads CSVGEGGYNGELFF. The CDR3 DNA reads as TGCAGCGTTGGTGAGGGGGGCTATAACGGGGAGCTGTTTTTT.

This clonotype was seen repeatedly, ten times or more. V is TRBV19 and J is TRBJ1-5; D is undetermined. Trimming stripped 1 base from V and 6 bases from J, with 13 bases between. Germline lookup yields CDR1 LNHDA and CDR2 SQIVND (reference sequence). This CDR3 has 15 residues. CDR3 in DNA: TGTGCCAGTAGTATAGGGTTGGCCTTTGGTCAGCCCCAGCATTTT. This translates into CASSIGLAFGQPQHF. Using reference TRBV19 and TRBJ1-5 for the parts outside the CDR3, the full variable domain is DGGITQSPKYLFRKEGQNVTLSCEQNLNHDAMYWYRQDPGQGLRLIYYSQIVNDFQKGDIAEGYSVSREKKESFPLTVTSAQKNPTAFYLCASSIGLAFGQPQHFGDGTRLSIL.

This clonotype has a count of ten or more. The chain uses TRBV2 and TRBJ1-5; D gene unclear. Trimming pared 4 bases from V and 5 bases from J, leaving 12 bases between. This CDR3 comprises 14 residues. The germline V gene has CDR1 SNHLY and CDR2 FYNNEI. The CDR3 coding sequence is TGTGCCAGCAGTGGGATACCCGGAGATCAGCCCCAGCATTTT. Translated, it gives CASSGIPGDQPQHF.

This clonotype showed up just once. The chain employs TRBV6-4 and TRBJ2-2; TRBD2 aligns across 10 bases. Germline V gene data show CDR1 as MRHNA and CDR2 as SNTAGT. The CDR3 is 19 residues long. V was pared by 5 bases and J by 5 bases, with 17 bases of the junction left unmatched. This CDR3 reads CASSPIAGGSRLWTGELFF. The CDR3 DNA reads TGTGCCAGCAGTCCTATAGCGGGAGGTTCAAGGCTTTGGACCGGGGAGCTGTTTTTT.

This chain joins TRBV19 and TRBJ1-5; weak D call: TRBD1 (6 bases). With 7 bases removed from V and 9 bases from J, the gap between germline ends came to 16 bases. The germline V gene encodes CDR1 LNHDA and CDR2 SQIVND (reference sequence). There are 13 residues in the CDR3. The CDR3 nucleotides read TGTGCCAGTAATCGGGGGGGCCCCTTGCCCCAGCATTTT. Protein product: CASNRGGPLPQHF.

The rearrangement joins TRBV6-1 to TRBJ2-5; 9 bases align to TRBD2. This CDR3 is 15 amino acids long. The germline CDR1 and CDR2 sequences are MNHNS and SASEGT. V shed 4 bases, J shed 2 bases, and the junction held 5 bases outside the gene matches. Here the CDR3 reads CASSGQGLAQETQYF. In DNA form, the CDR3 reads TGTGCCAGCAGTGGGCAGGGACTAGCACAAGAGACCCAGTACTTC.

CDR3 sequence: CSLATTPGANVLTF. The CDR3 coding sequence is TGCAGCTTAGCGACGACCCCTGGGGCCAACGTCCTGACTTTC. The chain uses TRBV29-1 and TRBJ2-6; D is perhaps TRBD2 (5 bases). CDR3 size: 14 residues. The V gene lost 8 bases and the J gene lost 2 bases, with 13 bases spanning the gap. The V gene's germline CDR1 is SQVTM and CDR2 ANQGSEA.

The V and J genes are TRBV2 and TRBJ2-7; D tentatively fits TRBD1 or TRBD2 (5 bases each). The CDR3 totals 16 residues. The V gene's germline CDR1 is SNHLY and CDR2 FYNNEI. Trimming took off 7 bases at V and 2 bases at J, with 21 bases between the two ends. The CDR3 sequence is CASTEEGQGSAYEQYF. The CDR3 DNA sequence: TGTGCCAGCACCGAAGAGGGTCAGGGCTCTGCCTACGAGCAGTACTTC.

This clonotype was seen at least ten times. J is TRBJ1-3 and V is TRBV19; D gene ambiguous. V lost 3 bases and J 0 bases, leaving 6 bases between the germline ends. Germline V gene data show CDR1 as LNHDA and CDR2 as SQIVND (reference sequence). CDR3 length equals 14 residues. As DNA, the CDR3 is TGTGCCAGTAGTATTGGGAGCTCTGGAAACACCATATATTTT. Translation gives CASSIGSSGNTIYF.

For the CDR3, the DNA is TGTGCCAGCCGCGGGACGGCGGACTACGAGCAGTACTTC. It yields the protein CASRGTADYEQYF. V and J are TRBV7-9 and TRBJ2-7; perhaps TRBD2 as D (6 bases). The CDR3 is made up of 13 amino acids. Germline CDR1 and CDR2: SEHNR and FQNEAQ (reference sequence). Trimming left V 8 bases short and J 3 bases short, with 14 bases between.

In its sample, this clonotype was seen a few times. This sequence joins TRBV4-1 and TRBJ2-7, with D possibly TRBD1 on 5 matching bases. Looked up from germline, CDR1 is MGHRA and CDR2 is YSYEKL. CDR3 length: 16 residues. The V and J ends lost 0 bases and 2 bases respectively, with 14 bases between them. The CDR3 loop reads CASSQDYGDSAYEQYF. CDR3 DNA: TGCGCCAGCAGCCAAGATTACGGAGACAGTGCCTACGAGCAGTACTTC.

J is TRBJ1-2 and V is TRBV20-1; the D is unclear. CDR1 is DFQATT, CDR2 SNEGSKA, per germline (reference sequence). The germline V and J ends were trimmed by 0 bases and 8 bases, with 22 bases remaining between them. The CDR3 loop spans 16 amino acids. The CDR3 DNA sequence: TGCAGTGCTAGAGATCTGGGCGAAGATCTCTCCCTCGGCTACACCTTC. The encoded protein is CSARDLGEDLSLGYTF.

This clonotype was seen many times. The chain employs TRBV7-9 and TRBJ2-2, with D possibly being TRBD2 (6 bases). This CDR3 spans 15 amino acids. The V gene's germline CDR1 is SEHNR and CDR2 FQNEAQ (reference sequence). The V and J ends lost 5 bases and 4 bases respectively, with 14 bases between them. Here the CDR3 DNA reads TGTGCCAGCAGCGTTGACACCGGGAGCACCGGGGAGCTGTTTTTT. The encoded protein is CASSVDTGSTGELFF.

This clonotype was found many times. This chain uses TRBV29-1 with TRBJ1-1; no firm D call. The CDR3 runs 11 residues. Germline CDR1 reads SQVTM; CDR2 reads ANQGSEA. V lost 4 bases, J lost 6 bases, and 9 bases lay in between. CDR3 sequence: CSVVGHPEAFF. In nucleotides, the CDR3 is TGCAGCGTTGTCGGCCACCCTGAAGCTTTCTTT.

In its sample, this clonotype was seen once. This chain connects TRBV29-1 to TRBJ1-4; 8 nucleotides agree with TRBD1. Germline values: CDR1 SQVTM, CDR2 ANQGSEA. The junction had 8 bases not matched to a gene; V was cut back by 8 bases and J by 6 bases. The CDR3 runs 13 residues. In DNA, the CDR3 is TGCAGCACCAAGACAGGGGTGGATGAAAAACTGTTTTTT. Its protein product is CSTKTGVDEKLFF.

V gene TRBV4-1 combines with J gene TRBJ2-7; D is perhaps TRBD2 (6 bases). CDR3 length equals 15 residues. V was cut by 0 bases and J by 1 base, with 10 bases left in between. CDR1 and CDR2 (germline): MGHRA, YSYEKL. CDR3 sequence (DNA): TGCGCCAGCAGCCAAGACCCTGGGGGGTCCTACGAGCAGTACTTC. Its protein is CASSQDPGGSYEQYF.

This clonotype was counted a few times. The CDR3, as DNA: TGTGCCAGCAGCTCGGATGCCGCTAAGAGGGTTTATGGCTACACCTTC. This translates into CASSSDAAKRVYGYTF. The chain is built from TRBV11-2 and TRBJ1-2, with D uncertain. This CDR3 region has 16 residues. V gave up 4 bases and J gave up 5 bases, with 20 bases separating them. Germline values: CDR1 SGHAT, CDR2 FQNNGV. The full variable domain, its missing parts supplied by reference TRBV11-2 and TRBJ1-2, is EAGVAQSPRYKIIEKRQSVAFWCNPISGHATLYWYQQILGQGPKLLIQFQNNGVVDDSQLPKDRFSAERLKGVDSTLKIQPAKLEDSAVYLCASSSDAAKRVYGYTFGSGTRLTVV.

This clonotype was detected many times. J is TRBJ2-7 and V is TRBV9, with D unresolved. The V gene's germline CDR1 is SGDLS and CDR2 YYNGEE. CDR3 length equals 14 residues. V was clipped by 0 bases and J by 1 base, with 8 bases between them. The CDR3 bases are TGTGCCAGCAGCGTAGGCCAGATATCCTACGAGCAGTACTTC. It translates to CASSVGQISYEQYF.

A word on this clonotype: The junction departs from the called germline gene at one end, perhaps through a read error. The V call is TRBV2, the J call TRBJ1-5; 8 nucleotides match TRBD1. The CDR3 spans 15 residues. Germline V gene sequence: CDR1 SNHLY, CDR2 FYNNEI. The CDR3 DNA reads TGTGCCAGCAGGGGACAGGACCTTAGCAATCAGCACCAGCATTTT. The encoded protein is CASRGQDLSNQHQHF.

This clonotype was recorded a few times. The chain couples TRBV25-1 to TRBJ2-6; maybe TRBD2 (7 bases). The CDR3 spans 14 residues. In germline, CDR1 is MGHDK, CDR2 SYGVNS. The CDR3 is CATGGRAGANVLTF. The DNA for the CDR3 is TGTGCTACGGGGGGCAGGGCTGGGGCCAACGTCCTGACTTTC.

This clonotype showed up just a few times. The V and J genes are TRBV6-1 and TRBJ1-2; D remains unclear. In germline, CDR1 is MNHNS, CDR2 SASEGT. Trimming removed 2 bases at V and 8 bases at J, with 18 bases between. This CDR3 is built from 15 residues. As DNA, the CDR3 is TGTGCCAGCAGTGAAATCAGTCAGTACACCTGGGGCTACACCTTC. It translates to CASSEISQYTWGYTF.

This clonotype was recorded many times. The V call is TRBV6-5, the J call TRBJ2-5; possibly TRBD1 or TRBD2 for D (5 bases each). V was shortened by 2 bases and J by 7 bases, with 8 bases between the two germline ends. Germline CDR1 and CDR2: MNHEY and SVGAGI. The CDR3 totals 12 residues. In DNA form, the CDR3 reads TGTGCCAGCAGTTACGGGGGATGGACCCAGTACTTC. Amino acid sequence: CASSYGGWTQYF.

The gene calls are TRBV7-9 and TRBJ1-4; 8 nucleotides match TRBD1. This CDR3 has 16 residues. Germline CDR1 reads SEHNR; CDR2 reads FQNEAQ (reference sequence). The V gene end was trimmed by 5 bases and the J gene end by 7 bases; junction bases not matched to a gene: 12. The CDR3, as DNA: TGTGCCAGCAGCCCCGCCGGGACAGGAGAGGGTGAAAAACTGTTTTTT. Protein sequence: CASSPAGTGEGEKLFF. The variable domain in full, completed from reference TRBV7-9 and TRBJ1-4, reads DTGVSQNPRHKITKRGQNVTFRCDPISEHNRLYWYRQTLGQGPEFLTYFQNEAQLEKSRLLSDRFSAERPKGSFSTLEIQRTEQGDSAMYLCASSPAGTGEGEKLFFGSGTQLSVL.

This clonotype was picked up many times. The chain joins TRBV29-1 to TRBJ2-6; 7 bases line up with TRBD1. V trimming: 7 bases; J trimming: 4 bases; junction bases outside the gene matches: 7. The germline gives CDR1 SQVTM, CDR2 ANQGSEA. The CDR3 sequence is 14 residues long. For the CDR3, the DNA is TGCAGCGCAGTAACAGGGGCCGGGGCCAACGTCCTGACTTTC. This gives the protein CSAVTGAGANVLTF.